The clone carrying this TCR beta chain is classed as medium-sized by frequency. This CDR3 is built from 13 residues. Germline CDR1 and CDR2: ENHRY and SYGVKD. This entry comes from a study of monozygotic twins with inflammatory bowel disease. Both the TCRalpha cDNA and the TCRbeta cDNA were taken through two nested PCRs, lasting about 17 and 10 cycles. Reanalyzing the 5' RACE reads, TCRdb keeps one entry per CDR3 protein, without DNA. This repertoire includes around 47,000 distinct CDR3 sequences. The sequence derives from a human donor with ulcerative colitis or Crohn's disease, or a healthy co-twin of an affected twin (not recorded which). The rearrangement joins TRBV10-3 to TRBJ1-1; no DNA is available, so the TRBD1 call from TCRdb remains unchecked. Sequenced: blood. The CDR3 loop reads CAISGGMNTEAFF.